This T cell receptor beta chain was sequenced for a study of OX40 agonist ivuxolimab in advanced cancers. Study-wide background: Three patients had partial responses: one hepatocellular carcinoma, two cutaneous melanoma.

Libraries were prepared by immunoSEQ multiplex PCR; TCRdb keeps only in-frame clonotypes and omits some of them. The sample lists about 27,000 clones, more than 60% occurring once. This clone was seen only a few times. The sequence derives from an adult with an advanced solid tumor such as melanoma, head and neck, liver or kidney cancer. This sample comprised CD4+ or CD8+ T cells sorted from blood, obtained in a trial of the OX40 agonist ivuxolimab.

In DNA form, the CDR3 reads TGTGCCAGCAGCTCCGGACCTGAAGCTTTCTTT. The encoded protein is CASSSGPEAFF. The J gene is TRBJ1-1, the V gene TRBV7-9; D is ambiguous. With 4 bases removed from V and 6 bases from J, the gap between germline ends came to 6 bases. CDR3 length: 11 residues. Germline V lookup: CDR1 SEHNR, CDR2 FQNEAQ (reference sequence).